This T cell receptor (beta chain) derives from a study of T cells in Graves' hyperthyroidism and ophthalmopathy. Regarding the study as a whole: Blood also contained most expanded thyroid clonotypes above 0.001.

Patients were excluded for uncontrolled infection, other autoimmune disease, pregnancy or lactation. Together with thyroid ultrasound, orbital computed tomography, serum thyroxine and TRAb, clinical symptoms were used for diagnoses. V was shortened by 2 bases and J by 6 bases, with 13 bases between the two germline ends. Looked up from germline, CDR1 is MDHEN and CDR2 is SYDVKM. This CDR3 contains 14 residues. Using RNA transcripts as the source, TCR beta CDR3 regions were amplified. Researchers ran a first-round RT-PCR on the TCR CDR3 using the HTBI primer set. TCRdb re-analysed the multiplex PCR reads in MiXCR, keeping a single row per CDR3 protein. The sample includes about 640,000 distinct CDR3 sequences, around 13% of them seen just once. This clonotype was seen at least ten times. Its antigen remains unknown.

The chain couples TRBV28 to TRBJ1-1; the D gene is possibly TRBD1 (5 bases). This sequence originates from a woman aged 45-65 years with Graves' ophthalmopathy. The sequenced sample was blood. DNA for the CDR3: TGTGCCAGCAGTTTAAACCAGGGCTTAGCTGAAGCTTTCTTT. As protein: CASSLNQGLAEAFF. The whole variable domain, remainder taken from reference TRBV28 and TRBJ1-1, is DVKVTQSSRYLVKRTGEKVFLECVQDMDHENMFWYRQDPGLGLRLIYFSYDVKMKEKGDIPEGYSVSREKKERFSLILESASTNQTSMYLCASSLNQGLAEAFFGQGTRLTVV.